A selection of T cell receptor beta chains follows, all from one sample in a study of cytomegalovirus exposure and HLA in healthy donors. Generated by immunoSEQ multiplex PCR, the TCRdb table keeps only in-frame clones and is missing some. The sample has approximately 150,000 clones, roughly 81% seen once. Sequencing was carried out using PBMCs. The receptors here all came from a woman aged 45-60 years in good health and CMV-seronegative. Both conserved end residues are part of each CDR3. A D gene is named only where the DNA matches it firmly. Where a row states a size, it is once, few, many or the class of an expanded clone; other rows omit it.

CDR3 protein | CDR3 DNA | J gene | CDR3 length | D gene | V gene | clone size
CAWMTQGGHGYTF | TGTGCCTGGATGACGCAAGGGGGTCATGGCTACACCTTC | TRBJ1-2 | 13 | . | TRBV30 | .
CASSPGLSYGYTF | TGTGCCAGCAGTCCGGGACTGAGCTATGGCTACACCTTC | TRBJ1-2 | 13 | . | TRBV28 | .
CASSPSGTLGNTIYF | TGCGCCAGCAGCCCAAGTGGGACTCTTGGAAACACCATATATTTT | TRBJ1-3 | 15 | . | TRBV5-1 | .
CASSLAGQGADYNEQFF | TGCGCCAGCAGCTTGGCGGGACAGGGGGCCGACTACAATGAGCAGTTCTTC | TRBJ2-1 | 17 | TRBD1 | TRBV5-1 | .
CASSFFSGGSYNEQFF | TGCGCCAGCAGCTTCTTTTCGGGGGGGTCCTACAATGAGCAGTTCTTC | TRBJ2-1 | 16 | TRBD2 | TRBV5-1 | .
CASSYSTGLSSYEQYF | TGTGCCAGCAGCTACTCGACAGGACTTAGCTCCTACGAGCAGTACTTC | TRBJ2-7 | 16 | . | TRBV5-8 | .
CASSSGTGGVSVNTEAFF | TGTGCCAGCAGCTCAGGGACAGGGGGGGTCTCGGTGAACACTGAAGCTTTCTTT | TRBJ1-1 | 18 | TRBD1 | TRBV7-9 | .
CASSVRTSASDEQYF | TGTGCCAGCAGCGTTCGAACTAGCGCGTCGGACGAGCAGTACTTC | TRBJ2-7 | 15 | TRBD2 | TRBV9 | .
CASSVTGTEPQHF | TGTGCCAGTAGTGTGACAGGGACAGAGCCCCAGCATTTT | TRBJ1-5 | 13 | TRBD1 | TRBV19 | .
CSSSLGVYEQYF | TGTTCCAGCAGCTTAGGAGTTTACGAGCAGTACTTC | TRBJ2-7 | 12 | . | TRBV7-9 | .
CAISERQGLGYGYTF | TGTGCCATCAGTGAGAGACAGGGGCTAGGGTATGGCTACACCTTC | TRBJ1-2 | 15 | TRBD1 | TRBV10-3 | .
CASSIDLAGALGETQYF | TGTGCCAGTAGTATAGATCTAGCGGGGGCCCTGGGAGAGACCCAGTACTTC | TRBJ2-5 | 17 | TRBD2 | TRBV19 | .
CASRRGRLNTEAFF | TGTGCCAGTAGGCGGGGGCGCCTGAACACTGAAGCTTTCTTT | TRBJ1-1 | 14 | . | TRBV19 | .
CASSPTGYFEQYF | TGTGCCAGCAGCCCGACAGGGTACTTCGAGCAGTACTTC | TRBJ2-7 | 13 | TRBD1 | TRBV2 | few
CASSVGGDNQPQHF | TGTGCCAGCAGCGTAGGGGGAGACAATCAGCCCCAGCATTTT | TRBJ1-5 | 14 | . | TRBV9 | few
CASSIFKHSRYEQYF | TGTGCCAGTAGTATATTCAAACATTCTAGATACGAGCAGTACTTC | TRBJ2-7 | 15 | . | TRBV19 | .
CASYKGGGNQPQHF | TGTGCCAGCTACAAAGGGGGGGGCAATCAGCCCCAGCATTTT | TRBJ1-5 | 14 | . | TRBV2 | .
CASSFGGQSNYGYTF | TGTGCCAGCAGTTTTGGGGGACAGTCTAACTATGGCTACACCTTC | TRBJ1-2 | 15 | TRBD1 | TRBV27 | .
CASRAGTVGYGYTF | TGTGCCAGCAGGGCTGGGACAGTAGGCTATGGCTACACCTTC | TRBJ1-2 | 14 | TRBD1 | TRBV25-1 | .
CASSPGTVLTDTQYF | TGTGCCAGCTCACCAGGGACAGTTCTCACAGATACGCAGTATTTT | TRBJ2-3 | 15 | TRBD1 | TRBV18 | .
CAWTRVNEQFF | TGTGCCTGGACCAGGGTCAATGAGCAGTTCTTC | TRBJ2-1 | 11 | . | TRBV30 | .
CASSRDRGAYEQYF | TGTGCCAGCAGCCGGGACAGGGGTGCCTACGAGCAGTACTTC | TRBJ2-7 | 14 | TRBD1 | TRBV7-8 | .
CASRGLADSYEQYF | TGTGCCAGCAGGGGACTAGCGGATTCCTACGAGCAGTACTTC | TRBJ2-7 | 14 | TRBD2 | TRBV6-5 | .
CASSGQLNEKLFF | TGTGCCAGCAGCGGACAGCTTAATGAAAAACTGTTTTTT | TRBJ1-4 | 13 | . | TRBV5-6 | .
CASRGQGYYNSPLHF | TGTGCCAGCAGGGGACAGGGGTACTATAATTCACCCCTCCACTTT | TRBJ1-6 | 15 | TRBD1 | TRBV2 | .
CASSTGDRASYEQYF | TGTGCCAGCAGCACCGGGGACAGGGCGTCCTACGAGCAGTACTTC | TRBJ2-7 | 15 | TRBD1 | TRBV9 | .
CASSRTGRGNTEAFF | TGTGCCAGTAGTAGGACAGGGCGGGGGAACACTGAAGCTTTCTTT | TRBJ1-1 | 15 | TRBD1 | TRBV19 | few
CASSMQTGVSQFF | TGTGCCAGCAGCATGCAGACAGGGGTCTCGCAGTTCTTC | TRBJ2-1 | 13 | TRBD1 | TRBV5-4 | .
CASSPGVAGSYNEQFF | TGTGCCAGCAGTCCAGGGGTTGCAGGCTCCTACAATGAGCAGTTCTTC | TRBJ2-1 | 16 | . | TRBV2 | .
CASSSGDRGPYEQYF | TGTGCCAGCTCATCGGGGGACAGGGGACCCTACGAGCAGTACTTC | TRBJ2-7 | 15 | TRBD1 | TRBV18 | .
CASQYYRGGQPQHF | TGTGCCAGCCAATACTACAGGGGAGGTCAGCCCCAGCATTTT | TRBJ1-5 | 14 | TRBD1 | TRBV6-1 | .
CALDPTGNEQFF | TGTGCCTTGGACCCCACAGGGAATGAGCAGTTCTTC | TRBJ2-1 | 12 | . | TRBV30 | few
CASSRTAQETQYF | TGCGCCAGCAGCCGAACAGCCCAAGAGACCCAGTACTTC | TRBJ2-5 | 13 | . | TRBV5-1 | .
CASSVGAVRGDTQYF | TGTGCCAGCAGCGTAGGGGCAGTTCGGGGAGATACGCAGTATTTT | TRBJ2-3 | 15 | . | TRBV9 | .
CASSRTGGGNYGYTF | TGTGCCAGCAGCCGAACAGGGGGCGGGAACTATGGCTACACCTTC | TRBJ1-2 | 15 | TRBD1 | TRBV7-2 | .
CASSAWGGTEAFF | TGTGCCAGCAGCGCATGGGGGGGAACTGAAGCTTTCTTT | TRBJ1-1 | 13 | . | TRBV28 | .
CASSQDLRGGTDTQYF | TGCGCCAGCAGCCAAGATCTGCGGGGAGGCACAGATACGCAGTATTTT | TRBJ2-3 | 16 | . | TRBV4-3 | .
CSSSFTDANYGYTF | TGTTCCAGCAGCTTCACAGATGCTAACTATGGCTACACCTTC | TRBJ1-2 | 14 | . | TRBV7-9 | .
CASLQGASYGYTF | TGTGCCAGCCTACAGGGGGCGAGCTATGGCTACACCTTC | TRBJ1-2 | 13 | TRBD1 | TRBV28 | .
CASSEATGNTEAFF | TGCGCCAGCAGTGAGGCGACAGGTAACACTGAAGCTTTCTTT | TRBJ1-1 | 14 | . | TRBV10-2 | .
CASRMDPGQGTEAFF | TGCGCCAGCAGGATGGACCCGGGACAGGGGACTGAAGCTTTCTTT | TRBJ1-1 | 15 | TRBD1 | TRBV5-1 | .
CASSVEQGNEQYF | TGTGCCAGCAGCGTAGAACAGGGGAACGAGCAGTACTTC | TRBJ2-7 | 13 | TRBD1 | TRBV9 | .
CASSLKGQGTTTEAFF | TGTGCCAGCAGTTTGAAAGGACAGGGGACCACCACTGAAGCTTTCTTT | TRBJ1-1 | 16 | TRBD1 | TRBV27 | .
CASSPQGGRAMDTQYF | TGTGCCAGCAGCCCCCAAGGTGGCAGGGCAATGGATACGCAGTATTTT | TRBJ2-3 | 16 | . | TRBV5-4 | .
CSVLITAGDYGYTF | TGCAGCGTCCTAATTACGGCAGGGGACTATGGCTACACCTTC | TRBJ1-2 | 14 | . | TRBV29-1 | .
CASSQTGDLDTQYF | TGCGCCAGCAGCCAGACAGGGGATCTAGATACGCAGTATTTT | TRBJ2-3 | 14 | TRBD1 | TRBV5-4 | .
CASSQVRDGELFF | TGTGCCAGCAGCCAAGTGAGGGACGGGGAGCTGTTTTTT | TRBJ2-2 | 13 | . | TRBV14 | once
CASGRTGGETQYF | TGTGCCAGCGGACGGACAGGGGGAGAGACCCAGTACTTC | TRBJ2-5 | 13 | TRBD1 | TRBV6-1 | .
CANRLTGVEKLFF | TGTGCCAACAGACTGACAGGGGTTGAAAAACTGTTTTTT | TRBJ1-4 | 13 | TRBD1 | TRBV25-1 | .
CASSGQFANTGELFF | TGTGCCAGCTCAGGACAGTTCGCGAACACCGGGGAGCTGTTTTTT | TRBJ2-2 | 15 | . | TRBV18 | .
CSARRTEAFF | TGCAGTGCAAGGCGGACTGAAGCTTTCTTT | TRBJ1-1 | 10 | . | TRBV20-1 | .
CASIYAGFTEAFF | TGTGCCAGCATCTACGCAGGGTTTACTGAAGCTTTCTTT | TRBJ1-1 | 13 | . | TRBV13 | .
CASPDTTTTTGLGYEQYF | TGTGCCAGCCCGGATACCACGACAACCACAGGGTTGGGATACGAGCAGTACTTC | TRBJ2-7 | 18 | . | TRBV19 | .
CASSSRTSGGEETQYF | TGCGCCAGCAGCTCCCGGACTAGCGGGGGCGAAGAGACCCAGTACTTC | TRBJ2-5 | 16 | TRBD2 | TRBV5-1 | .
CASSQDRGSFTEQYF | TGCGCCAGCAGCCAAGACAGGGGCAGCTTTACAGAGCAGTACTTC | TRBJ2-7 | 15 | . | TRBV4-1 | .
CASSAGQEHSNQPQHF | TGTGCCAGCAGCGCCGGACAGGAACATAGCAATCAGCCCCAGCATTTT | TRBJ1-5 | 16 | TRBD1 | TRBV5-5 | .